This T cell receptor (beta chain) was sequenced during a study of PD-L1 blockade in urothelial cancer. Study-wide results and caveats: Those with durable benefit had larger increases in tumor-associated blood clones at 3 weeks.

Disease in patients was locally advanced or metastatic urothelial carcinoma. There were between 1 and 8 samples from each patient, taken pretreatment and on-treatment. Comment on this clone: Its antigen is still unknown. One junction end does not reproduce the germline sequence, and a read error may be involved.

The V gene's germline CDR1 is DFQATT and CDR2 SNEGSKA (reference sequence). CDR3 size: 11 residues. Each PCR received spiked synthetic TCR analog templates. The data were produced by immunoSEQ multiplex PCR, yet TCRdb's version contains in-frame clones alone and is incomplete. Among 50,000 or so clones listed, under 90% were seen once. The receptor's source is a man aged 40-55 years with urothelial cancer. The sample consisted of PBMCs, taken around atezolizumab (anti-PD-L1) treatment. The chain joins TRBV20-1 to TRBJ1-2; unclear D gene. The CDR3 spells CSARDQWAAPF. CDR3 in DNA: TGCAGTGCTAGAGATCAGTGGGCCGCTCCTTTC.